This TCR beta chain was retrieved from a study of glioma-infiltrating T cells listed by TCRdb under 2016. Context from the whole study: TCR alpha- and beta-chain repertoires were sequenced from glioma tissue, non-neoplastic brain tissue and matched peripheral blood mononuclear cells. To measure divergence between tissue and blood T-cell populations, each tissue-infiltrating repertoire was compared with the peripheral blood repertoire of the same patient. Three low-grade glioma patients, fewer than 10 primary glioblastoma patients and three non-glioma patients contributing non-neoplastic brain tissue were included in the paired cohort. The paper's findings and limits, for the study overall: Group comparisons rested on small numbers: three non-neoplastic, three low-grade glioma and under ten glioblastoma patients. In non-neoplastic patients, VJ-independent divergence between tissue and blood fell below expectation, whereas in all gliomas, and especially in low-grade gliomas, the divergence rose above expectation. Very few CDR3 sequences were shared between tissue and blood, attributed to high CDR3 diversity and limited sampling.

TCR alpha and beta CDR3 regions were amplified with the iRepertoire nested amplicon-rescue multiplex PCR (arm-PCR) platform from RNA. The input for one-step reverse transcription and amplification was about 90-400 ng of tissue mRNA or PBMC total RNA. After bead purification, a secondary multiplex PCR added Illumina adapters, and libraries were gel-purified between 200 and 400 bp. The libraries contained internal 6-nucleotide barcodes that were used for demultiplexing. Sequencing of the libraries was done on an Illumina MiSeq using 2x220 or 2x250 nucleotide paired-end reads. As for how the authors treated the data: Paired reads were merged using FLASH 1.2.11 and were aligned to the GRCh37 human genome using BWA-MEM, after which TRA and TRB reads were extracted. An IMGT-derived reference of cassette sequences and CDR3 motifs, with pseudogenes included, was used for V and J assignment. Reads were translated in three frames, and productive CDR3s were defined by a C…FGXG motif without stop codons. A clonotype was defined as a unique combination of a V-J cassette pair and a CDR3 amino acid sequence. Filtering of reads was based on Hamming distance, with the threshold set by the sequence error rate of each sample in mapped regions. In TCRdb, the public reads were trimmed at Q25 with fastp and aligned with MiXCR, with productive beta chains retained. Here each entry gathers all rows of one CDR3 protein and keeps the most common genes and DNA. The V and J calls come from TCRdb's annotation, not from the publication. A total of about 190,000 distinct CDR3 sequences appear in this sample, about 32% of them only once. The top ten clones comprise 20% to 25% of the sample.

There are many counts of this clonotype. The antigen it recognizes is unknown. No much larger clonotype is one base removed from it; base qualities were not supplied. The sequenced sample consisted of glioma tissue, nonneoplastic brain tissue, or PBMCs (not recorded which). This clonotype was sampled from a human donor with low-grade glioma or glioblastoma, undergoing nonglioma brain surgery, or in good health (not recorded which).

The CDR3 loop reads CASSQDALRGVHEQYF. The bases read TGTGCCAGCAGCCAAGACGCCCTAAGGGGAGTCCACGAGCAGTACTTC. The chain is made from TRBV3-1 and TRBJ2-7; the D segment may tentatively be TRBD1 or TRBD2, each giving 5 matched bases. Reading from cysteine to phenylalanine, the CDR3 counts 16 amino acids. Solely the CDR3 DNA is kept, with 48 bases framed from the first base. Trimming costs V 0 bases and J 5 bases, and their ends lie 17 bases apart. CDR1 LGHDT and CDR2 YNNKEL are derived from the germline V gene (reference sequence).